The T cell receptor beta chain described here comes from a study of EBV T-cell therapy then PD-1 blockade in nasopharyngeal carcinoma. Repertoires were generated with immunoSEQ multiplex PCR, while TCRdb's copy carries only in-frame clones and drops some. The sample lists 19,000 or so clones; around 80% were seen once. The V gene's germline CDR1 is SEHNR and CDR2 FQNEAQ (reference sequence). V shed 5 bases and J shed 2 bases, with 10 bases lying between them. The CDR3 is 14 residues long. Concerning this clone itself: What it binds is not known.

Noted treatment: AdE1-LMPpoly-expanded autologous EBV-specific T-cell therapy followed by anti-PD-1 nivolumab. The receptor comes from a man aged 35 to 55 with nasopharyngeal carcinoma. Material: CD8+ T cells from blood, obtained at day 0 from a patient whose treatment included autologous EBV-specific T cells and nivolumab. The chain joins TRBV7-9 to TRBJ1-3, with D uncertain. The CDR3 is CASSPPRPGNTIYF. In nucleotides, the CDR3 is TGTGCCAGCAGCCCCCCGCGCCCTGGAAACACCATATATTTT.